The rows below give T cell receptor beta chains drawn from one sample of a study of Graves' ophthalmopathy and Graves' hyperthyroidism. TCRdb recomputed calls from the multiplex PCR reads with MiXCR, one row per CDR3 protein. This table holds some 160,000 distinct CDR3 sequences, roughly 36% found once. The specimen sequenced was peripheral blood. Receptor source: a man aged 25-40 years with Graves' ophthalmopathy. The CDR3 runs from the conserved cysteine through the conserved F or W. D genes are given only for firm matches. Part of the rows lack a size; the others show once, few, many or a class for expanded clones.

>TRBV7-3|TRBJ2-2|many|NA
TGTGCCAGCAGCTTGTCAGGGTTCGCCGGGGAGCTGTTTTTT
CASSLSGFAGELFF
>TRBV28|TRBJ1-2|NA|NA
TGTGCCAGCAGTTTATACAGGAGTTTGGGCTACACCTTC
CASSLYRSLGYTF
>TRBV24-1|TRBJ2-5|many|TRBD2
TGTGCCACCAGAGAGTCTAGCGGAAACCAAGAGACCCAGTACTTC
CATRESSGNQETQYF
>TRBV12-3/TRBV12-4|TRBJ1-2|NA|NA
TGTGCCAGCAGTTTCGGAGTAGCTGGCTACACCTTC
CASSFGVAGYTF
>TRBV30|TRBJ1-1|NA|TRBD1
TGTGCCTCCCAGACAGGGGGTATGAACACTGAAGCTTTCTTT
CASQTGGMNTEAFF
>TRBV6-1|TRBJ1-5|once|NA
TGTGCCAGCAGCCCAATTGTGAATGACTACAATCAGCCCCAGCATTTT
CASSPIVNDYNQPQHF
>TRBV12-3/TRBV12-4|TRBJ2-7|few|TRBD2
TGTGCCAGCAAGAGGACTAGCCAGTCCTACGAGCAGTACTTC
CASKRTSQSYEQYF
>TRBV19|TRBJ1-1|NA|TRBD1
TGTGCCAGTATCGGGGACAGACTCACTGAAGCTTTCTTT
CASIGDRLTEAFF
>TRBV30|TRBJ1-1|many|NA
TGTGCCTGGAGGATGGGCAGGCCGAACACTGAAGCTTTCTTT
CAWRMGRPNTEAFF
>TRBV6-1|TRBJ1-1|NA|NA
TGTGCCAGCATAGCAGCGCCTATAATTGAAGCTTTCTTT
CASIAAPIIEAFF
>TRBV12-3/TRBV12-4|TRBJ1-3|many|NA
TGTGCCAGCAGCCCGCTTGGAAACACCATATATTTT
CASSPLGNTIYF
>TRBV30|TRBJ1-1|many|NA
TGTGCCTGGGATACAGGGCTGGACACTGAAGCTTTCTTT
CAWDTGLDTEAFF
>TRBV2|TRBJ1-1|many|TRBD1
TGTGCCAGCAGTAGACAGGGCACTGAAGCTTTCTTT
CASSRQGTEAFF
>TRBV6-4|TRBJ1-1|once|NA
TGTGCCAGCAGTCGACCGGACACCGCTTTTAATATGAACACTGAAGCTTTCTTT
CASSRPDTAFNMNTEAFF
>TRBV27|TRBJ2-5|few|NA
TGTGCCAGCAGAGTTACAGGGTTCCAAGAGACCCAGTACTTC
CASRVTGFQETQYF
>TRBV12-3/TRBV12-4|TRBJ1-5|few|NA
TGTGCCAGCAGGCGCGCGGGGGTTGGGCCCCAGCATTTT
CASRRAGVGPQHF
>TRBV6-1|TRBJ1-2|NA|NA
TGTGCCAGCAGTCCAGGACAGAACATGGCTAGAACCTTC
CASSPGQNMARTF
>TRBV30|TRBJ2-2|many|NA
TGTGCCTGGAGTGGAGGGGACACCGGGGAGCTGTTTTTT
CAWSGGDTGELFF
>TRBV11-3|TRBJ2-7|NA|NA
TGTGCCAGCAGTTTCGATCTGTTCTACGAGCAGTACTTC
CASSFDLFYEQYF